This TCR beta chain was recovered during a study of shared clonotypes between healthy human individuals. With respect to this clone: Its antigen remains unidentified.

Study conclusions and caveats: Sampling involved blood alone; tissue repertoires likely differ.

Germline CDR1 is ENHRY and CDR2 is SYGVKD. The CDR3 loop spans 13 amino acids. V was clipped by 0 bases and J by 10 bases, with 11 bases between them. CD45RO-negative cells were positively selected for CCR7, leaving out terminally differentiated effector memory CD45RA+ cells. Method: immunoSEQ multiplex PCR; TCRdb's copy keeps in-frame clones and lacks some. The sample comprises about 2.1 million clones, about 93% of which are singletons, and approximately 1.7% rests with the top ten. The chain combines TRBV10-3 with TRBJ2-3; no firm D call. The sequenced material came from naive CD8+ T cells from PBMCs. This TCR came from a man aged 18 to 30 in good health. Some clones in this sample may be carry-over from other donors' samples. For the CDR3, the DNA is TGTGCCATCAGTGAGTCGAGTGCTAAGGCGCAGTATTTT. It specifies CAISESSAKAQYF.